This T cell receptor beta chain was recorded in a study of blood T cell repertoires in COVID-19. For the study at large: Acute-phase and convalescent COVID-19 samples originated in the United States, Italy and Spain. Nucleic acid was either cDNA or gDNA, and it came from T cells, B-cell-depleted T cells, or PBMCs.

Under the authors' procedure: Reference gene primer amplification in the assay estimated nucleated cell counts. Method: immunoSEQ multiplex PCR; TCRdb's copy keeps in-frame clones and lacks some. V, J and clone size were drawn from that table, and D and trimming were deduced from the DNA. The data hold 85,000 to 120,000 clones, with about 91% observed a single time. The CDR3 runs to 14 residues. From germline, CDR1 is SEHNR and CDR2 FQNEAQ (reference sequence). V was pared by 2 bases and J by 4 bases, with 9 bases between. This sequence originates from a man aged 18 to 30 with acute or convalescent COVID-19. The rearrangement uses TRBV7-9 and TRBJ2-1, with D maybe TRBD1 (5 bases). Sequencing was performed on peripheral blood. For the CDR3, the DNA is TGTGCCAGCAGCTTACGAGACAGATACAATGAGCAGTTCTTC. This encodes CASSLRDRYNEQFF.